This entry describes one TCR beta chain. This sample is drawn from a study of cytomegalovirus exposure and HLA in healthy donors. The PCR made use of 60 Vbeta and 13 Jbeta primers. TCRdb keeps only in-frame clones here, not all; method: immunoSEQ multiplex PCR. Seen here are under 250,000 clones, roughly four fifths observed once, and the top ten hold 8%. Trimming cost V 5 bases and J 5 bases; bases outside gene matches: 9. The length of the CDR3 is 17 residues. The germline V gene has CDR1 SGHRS and CDR2 YFSETQ. This clonotype was sampled from a woman in her sixties or seventies in good health and CMV-seropositive. Sequencing was carried out using PBMCs. The chain couples TRBV5-1 to TRBJ2-2, with 13 nucleotides matching TRBD2. The DNA for the CDR3 is TGCGCCAGCAGTGGACTAGCGGGAGTGGGTGGAACCGGGGAGCTGTTTTTT. Protein: CASSGLAGVGGTGELFF. Based on the CDR3 plus reference TRBV5-1 and TRBJ2-2, the full variable domain is KAGVTQTPRYLIKTRGQQVTLSCSPISGHRSVSWYQQTPGQGLQFLFEYFSETQRNKGNFPGRFSGRQFSNSRSEMNVSTLELGDSALYLCASSGLAGVGGTGELFFGEGSRLTVL.